The clone carrying this T cell receptor (beta chain) was counted only a few times. Antigen: not known. The data are from a study of response to subunit inactivated influenza vaccine. Study findings and constraints: Authors suggested each seasonal influenza vaccination recruits few new T cells.

TCRdb called the RT-PCR reads again in MiXCR, with one record for every CDR3 protein. Of 550,000 to 800,000 distinct CDR3 sequences in the sample, approximately 15% were seen once. This clonotype was obtained from a man aged 50-60 years who received an inactivated influenza vaccine. Source: PBMCs from blood, taken less than 15 days before vaccination.

The CDR3 sequence: CASRSAHTSDYSYNEQFF. The CDR3 nucleotides read TGTGCCAGCAGATCAGCACATACTAGCGATTACTCCTACAATGAGCAGTTCTTC. J is TRBJ2-1 and V is TRBV6-2 or TRBV6-3; 7 bases are a match to TRBD2. J gave up 0 bases and V 6 bases, and 14 bases lay outside the gene matches. CDR3 length equals 18 residues. The germline V gene has CDR1 MNHEY and CDR2 SVGEGT.